These 6 T cell receptor beta chains were all obtained from the same sample, sequenced in a study of T cells in Graves' hyperthyroidism and ophthalmopathy (dated by TCRdb to 2018 to 2020). The library relied on multiplex PCR. Sequencing took place on an Illumina HiSeq 2000. The TCR beta CDR3 regions were amplified from RNA transcripts. For the first round of RT-PCR on the TCR CDR3, the HTBI primer set was used together with the Qiagen OneStep RT-PCR kit. Using fastp at Q25 and MiXCR, TCRdb reprocessed the public reads and kept productive beta chains. Duplicate CDR3 protein sequences are folded into a single record with the most common DNA and genes. The sample records 600,000 or so distinct CDR3 sequences, 15% to 20% of which are singletons. The ten largest clones add up to 3.8% of the sample. Sequenced input: blood. All receptors derive from a woman in her thirties with Graves' hyperthyroidism.

The chain carries TRBV19 and TRBJ2-1, with 11 bases matching TRBD1. The CDR3 has 15 residues. Germline CDR1 reads LNHDA; CDR2 reads SQIVND (reference sequence). The ends lost 3 bases at V and 4 bases at J; junction bases unmatched: 2. The CDR3 is CASSMGTGGYNEQFF. In DNA, the CDR3 is TGTGCCAGTAGTATGGGGACAGGGGGATACAATGAGCAGTTCTTC. Using reference TRBV19 and TRBJ2-1 for the parts outside the CDR3, the full variable domain is DGGITQSPKYLFRKEGQNVTLSCEQNLNHDAMYWYRQDPGQGLRLIYYSQIVNDFQKGDIAEGYSVSREKKESFPLTVTSAQKNPTAFYLCASSMGTGGYNEQFFGPGTRLTVL.

The rearrangement uses TRBV18 and TRBJ2-7, with TRBD1 matching over 10 bases. CDR3 size: 14 residues. V lost 5 bases to trimming and J lost 4 bases; unmatched junction nucleotides: 5. Germline V lookup: CDR1 KGHSH, CDR2 LQKENI. The CDR3 protein is CASSGTGEKYEQYF. The CDR3 nucleotides read TGTGCCAGCTCAGGGACAGGGGAGAAATACGAGCAGTACTTC.

This clonotype was picked up many times. This chain connects TRBV10-3 to TRBJ2-5; a possible D gene is TRBD2 (5 bases). Germline assignment: CDR1 ENHRY and CDR2 SYGVKD. The CDR3 spans 13 residues. With 0 bases removed from V and 4 bases from J, the gap between germline ends came to 6 bases. This chain's CDR3 is CAISESEGETQYF. The DNA of the CDR3 is TGTGCCATCAGTGAGTCTGAGGGAGAGACCCAGTACTTC.

This clonotype was counted ten times or more. This sequence joins TRBV7-2 and TRBJ2-1, with TRBD1 as a possible D gene (5 bases). The length of the CDR3 is 15 residues. Trimming left V 5 bases short and J 0 bases short, with 11 bases between. Looked up from germline, CDR1 is SGHTA and CDR2 is FQGNSA. The CDR3 spells CASSPDTGSYNEQFF. Written as DNA, the CDR3 is TGTGCCAGCAGCCCAGACACAGGCTCCTACAATGAGCAGTTCTTC.

This clonotype was seen repeatedly, ten times or more. The chain links TRBV28 to TRBJ2-7; D is perhaps TRBD2 (6 bases). The V end was cut by 6 bases, the J end by 1 base, with 13 bases between. Germline CDR1 MDHEN, CDR2 SYDVKM. The CDR3 length is 14 residues. This chain's CDR3 is CASSPDGGSYEQYF. CDR3 nucleotides: TGTGCCAGCAGCCCTGACGGGGGATCCTACGAGCAGTACTTC.

The chain has TRBV20-1 and TRBJ2-1, with D tentatively TRBD2 (6 bases). Trimming pared 7 bases from V and 1 base from J, leaving 17 bases between. CDR1 is DFQATT, CDR2 SNEGSKA, per germline (reference sequence). This CDR3 has 15 amino acids. CDR3 DNA: TGCAGTGAGACCCCGGGACTTCGGTCCTACAATGAGCAGTTCTTC. This gives the protein CSETPGLRSYNEQFF.